A selection of T cell receptor beta chains follows, all from one sample in a study of blood T cell repertoires in COVID-19. Method: immunoSEQ multiplex PCR; TCRdb's copy keeps in-frame clones and lacks some. The table shows about 190,000 clones, with around nine tenths occurring only once. The sequencing sample was made of peripheral blood. These TCRs come from a man aged 35 to 55 with active or convalescent COVID-19. Both conserved end residues are part of each CDR3. The D gene is left open where the match is weak. Rows give clone size only sometimes, using once, few, many, or a class for an expanded clone.

clone_size: NA; v_call: TRBV9; d_call: NA; j_call: TRBJ1-5; cdr3_nt: TGTGCCAGCAGCACTTCCCCTGGTGAGCCCCAGCATTTT; cdr3_aa: CASSTSPGEPQHF
clone_size: NA; v_call: TRBV7-2; d_call: TRBD1; j_call: TRBJ1-5; cdr3_nt: TGTGCCAGCAGCTCAGACAGGGCGCAGCCCCAGCATTTT; cdr3_aa: CASSSDRAQPQHF
clone_size: NA; v_call: TRBV30; d_call: TRBD1; j_call: TRBJ1-6; cdr3_nt: TGTGCCTGGAAGGGGGCGGCCGGGGGAATTTCACCCCTCCACTTT; cdr3_aa: CAWKGAAGGISPLHF
clone_size: NA; v_call: TRBV4-2; d_call: NA; j_call: TRBJ1-2; cdr3_nt: TGTGCCAGCAACCAGAAGGGGGAGTTCCATGGCTACACCTTC; cdr3_aa: CASNQKGEFHGYTF
clone_size: NA; v_call: TRBV9; d_call: TRBD2; j_call: TRBJ2-1; cdr3_nt: TGTGCCAGCTCCGGGACTAGCGGGGGGGCTTCTTACAATGAGCAGTTCTTC; cdr3_aa: CASSGTSGGASYNEQFF
clone_size: NA; v_call: TRBV2; d_call: TRBD1; j_call: TRBJ1-2; cdr3_nt: TGTGCCAGCAGGGCAGACAGGGGTGGTTCTACCTTC; cdr3_aa: CASRADRGGSTF
clone_size: NA; v_call: TRBV7-3; d_call: TRBD2; j_call: TRBJ2-7; cdr3_nt: TGTGCCAGCAGCGCCGGCCCCCCTAGCGGGGGGTACGAGCAGTACTTC; cdr3_aa: CASSAGPPSGGYEQYF
clone_size: NA; v_call: TRBV2; d_call: NA; j_call: TRBJ1-1; cdr3_nt: TGTGCCAGCAGTGATAGGGACAAGAACACTGAAGCTTTCTTT; cdr3_aa: CASSDRDKNTEAFF
clone_size: NA; v_call: TRBV11-1; d_call: TRBD1; j_call: TRBJ2-2; cdr3_nt: TGTGCCAGCAGCTCCCGGGACAGGGGGCCCGGGGAGCTGTTTTTT; cdr3_aa: CASSSRDRGPGELFF
clone_size: NA; v_call: TRBV2; d_call: TRBD1; j_call: TRBJ2-4; cdr3_nt: TGTGCCAGCATCCCCGGACAGGGGGCAGCCAAAAACATTCAGTACTTC; cdr3_aa: CASIPGQGAAKNIQYF
clone_size: NA; v_call: TRBV30; d_call: TRBD1; j_call: TRBJ1-6; cdr3_nt: TGTGCCTGGAACCGGGACAGCGACTTCGGGGATTCACCCCTCCACTTT; cdr3_aa: CAWNRDSDFGDSPLHF
clone_size: few; v_call: TRBV27; d_call: TRBD1; j_call: TRBJ2-1; cdr3_nt: TGTGCCAGCAGTGCTGGGACAGCGTCCTACAATGAGCAGTTCTTC; cdr3_aa: CASSAGTASYNEQFF
clone_size: NA; v_call: TRBV29-1; d_call: TRBD1; j_call: TRBJ2-7; cdr3_nt: TGCAGCGTTGAAGATTTGACAGGGGCTCCCCCCTACGAGCAGTACTTC; cdr3_aa: CSVEDLTGAPPYEQYF
clone_size: NA; v_call: TRBV28; d_call: TRBD1; j_call: TRBJ2-5; cdr3_nt: TGTGCCAGCAGTTTCGCGACAGGGGCGGAGGAGACCCAGTACTTC; cdr3_aa: CASSFATGAEETQYF
clone_size: NA; v_call: TRBV5-4; d_call: NA; j_call: TRBJ2-1; cdr3_nt: TGTGCCAGCAGCTTGGGGGGGGACAATGAGCAGTTCTTC; cdr3_aa: CASSLGGDNEQFF
clone_size: NA; v_call: TRBV18; d_call: TRBD1; j_call: TRBJ2-1; cdr3_nt: TGTGCCAGCTCACCTTCGGGACAGTCCAATGAGCAGTTCTTC; cdr3_aa: CASSPSGQSNEQFF
clone_size: NA; v_call: TRBV3-1/TRBV3-2; d_call: NA; j_call: TRBJ1-1; cdr3_nt: TGTGCCAGCAGCCAAGTCTTAATGAACACTGAAGCTTTCTTT; cdr3_aa: CASSQVLMNTEAFF
clone_size: NA; v_call: TRBV2; d_call: TRBD2; j_call: TRBJ2-5; cdr3_nt: TGTGCCAGCAGTAGGGAGGTAGCGGGGGGCCGGGAGACCCAGTACTTC; cdr3_aa: CASSREVAGGRETQYF
clone_size: once; v_call: TRBV21-1; d_call: NA; j_call: TRBJ2-2; cdr3_nt: TGTGCCAGCAGCAAAGACCCAGGACACTACACCGGGGAGCTGTTTTTT; cdr3_aa: CASSKDPGHYTGELFF
clone_size: few; v_call: TRBV7-2; d_call: NA; j_call: TRBJ1-2; cdr3_nt: TGTGCCAGCAGCTTAGGAAACCAGATCTATGGCTACACCTTC; cdr3_aa: CASSLGNQIYGYTF
clone_size: few; v_call: TRBV2; d_call: TRBD1; j_call: TRBJ1-1; cdr3_nt: TGTGCCAGCACCCAGGGGGAAGGCACTGAAGCTTTCTTT; cdr3_aa: CASTQGEGTEAFF
clone_size: once; v_call: TRBV30; d_call: NA; j_call: TRBJ1-6; cdr3_nt: TGTGCCTGGAGTGATACAGGTTATAATTCACCCCTCCACTTT; cdr3_aa: CAWSDTGYNSPLHF
clone_size: few; v_call: TRBV3-1/TRBV3-2; d_call: NA; j_call: TRBJ1-5; cdr3_nt: TGTGCCAGCAGCCAAGATCCGGATCAGCCCCAGCATTTT; cdr3_aa: CASSQDPDQPQHF
clone_size: NA; v_call: TRBV21-1; d_call: NA; j_call: TRBJ1-6; cdr3_nt: TGTGCCAGCGGAAAGTCAGGTAATTCACCCCTCCACTTT; cdr3_aa: CASGKSGNSPLHF
clone_size: NA; v_call: TRBV11-3; d_call: TRBD2; j_call: TRBJ2-5; cdr3_nt: TGTGCCAGCAGCTCTAGCGGGGGCCCCCAAGAGACCCAGTACTTC; cdr3_aa: CASSSSGGPQETQYF
clone_size: NA; v_call: TRBV12-5; d_call: TRBD1; j_call: TRBJ1-4; cdr3_nt: TGTGCTAGTGGTCCCCGGGACAGCAGCGAAAAACTGTTTTTT; cdr3_aa: CASGPRDSSEKLFF
clone_size: NA; v_call: TRBV4-2; d_call: TRBD2; j_call: TRBJ2-5; cdr3_nt: TGTGCCAGCACTGAAAGCGGGGGGGCGCGGGAGACCCAGTACTTC; cdr3_aa: CASTESGGARETQYF
clone_size: NA; v_call: TRBV11-3; d_call: NA; j_call: TRBJ1-1; cdr3_nt: TGTGCCAGCAGCTTAGGACAGATCCAGAACACTGAAGCTTTCTTT; cdr3_aa: CASSLGQIQNTEAFF
clone_size: NA; v_call: TRBV29-1; d_call: TRBD2; j_call: TRBJ2-1; cdr3_nt: TGCAGCGTTGAACGAAGCATAACTAGTGCGGGGGGATACAATGAGCAGTTCTTC; cdr3_aa: CSVERSITSAGGYNEQFF
clone_size: NA; v_call: TRBV19; d_call: NA; j_call: TRBJ2-3; cdr3_nt: TGTGCCAGTAGTATAGGGGCTAAGGTCACAGATACGCAGTATTTT; cdr3_aa: CASSIGAKVTDTQYF
clone_size: NA; v_call: TRBV27; d_call: TRBD1; j_call: TRBJ1-2; cdr3_nt: TGTGCCAGCACCGGAGGGGGCGCCGGTGAAGGTGGCTACACCTTC; cdr3_aa: CASTGGGAGEGGYTF
clone_size: NA; v_call: TRBV7-2; d_call: NA; j_call: TRBJ1-6; cdr3_nt: TGTGCCAGCAGCCTACAGGGTTTGCCACCCCTCCACTTT; cdr3_aa: CASSLQGLPPLHF
clone_size: NA; v_call: TRBV6-5; d_call: TRBD1; j_call: TRBJ1-2; cdr3_nt: TGTGCCAGCAGCAGGGACAGGCGCAGTGGAGGCACCTTC; cdr3_aa: CASSRDRRSGGTF
clone_size: NA; v_call: TRBV12-3/TRBV12-4; d_call: NA; j_call: TRBJ2-7; cdr3_nt: TGTGCCAGCAGTTTTACCGGGGAGCAGTACTTC; cdr3_aa: CASSFTGEQYF
clone_size: NA; v_call: TRBV5-1; d_call: TRBD1; j_call: TRBJ1-4; cdr3_nt: TGCGCCAGCAGACAGGGGGCCCTCGCTGAAAAACTGTTTTTT; cdr3_aa: CASRQGALAEKLFF